The sequence of this T cell receptor beta chain was determined in a study of control samples from healthy donors and cancer patients. Trimming removed 5 bases at V and 7 bases at J, with 20 bases between. This CDR3 has 16 amino acids. The germline V gene encodes CDR1 KGHDR and CDR2 SFDVKD. Sequencing used immunoSEQ multiplex PCR; TCRdb keeps in-frame clones, though not all of them. The sample has some 79,000 clones, roughly 87% seen once. The receptor was derived from a woman aged 50 to 60 in good health. This chain links TRBV24-1 with TRBJ2-1; D remains ambiguous. Sequencing was performed on blood. The CDR3 loop reads CATSAPDTPGGNEQFF. CDR3 sequence (DNA): TGTGCCACCAGTGCCCCTGACACGCCGGGCGGAAATGAGCAGTTCTTC.